This note documents a single T cell receptor (beta chain) sequence. Per the original methods: Estimation of nucleated cell counts relied on the amplification of reference gene primers. The protocol was immunoSEQ multiplex PCR, while the TCRdb copy is restricted to in-frame clones and leaves out a portion. V and J calls and clone size are as listed in that table; D and trimming were resolved from the DNA. The profile shows about 160,000 clones, roughly 80% of them singletons. The sample comes from a study of blood T cell repertoires in COVID-19. Everyone who took part was about 18 to 89 years old, and they came from about two dozen US areas. The sequenced material came from PBMCs or T cells enriched from blood (not recorded which). The receptor was derived from a woman aged 40 to 55 with acute COVID-19.

The DNA of the CDR3 is TGTGCCAGCAGCTTGGTCGTACTAGCCTCTGGAGGGAGCACAGATACGCAGTATTTT. Amino acid sequence: CASSLVVLASGGSTDTQYF. The chain carries TRBV5-4 and TRBJ2-3; D possibly corresponds to TRBD2 (6 bases). Trimming stripped 0 bases from V and 0 bases from J, with 20 bases between. The V gene's germline CDR1 is SGHNT and CDR2 YYREEE (reference sequence). The CDR3 covers 19 residues.